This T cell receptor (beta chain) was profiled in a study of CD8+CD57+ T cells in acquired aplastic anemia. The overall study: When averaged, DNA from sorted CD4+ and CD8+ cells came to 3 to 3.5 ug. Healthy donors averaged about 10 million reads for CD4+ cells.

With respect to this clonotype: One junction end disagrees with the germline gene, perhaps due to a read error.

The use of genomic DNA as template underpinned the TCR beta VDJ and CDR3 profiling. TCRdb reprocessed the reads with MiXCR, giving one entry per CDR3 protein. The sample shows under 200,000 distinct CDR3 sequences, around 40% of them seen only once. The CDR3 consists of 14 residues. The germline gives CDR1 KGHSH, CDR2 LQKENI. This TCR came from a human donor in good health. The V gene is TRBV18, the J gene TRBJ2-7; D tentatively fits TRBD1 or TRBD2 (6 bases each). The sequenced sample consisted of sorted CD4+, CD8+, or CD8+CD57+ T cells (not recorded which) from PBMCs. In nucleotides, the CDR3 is TGTGCCGGCTCACCACCCGAACGTTGGGGGGCCCAGTACTTC. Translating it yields CAGSPPERWGAQYF.